The source of this T cell receptor (beta chain) is a study of human T cells and chemical hapten exposure. As for the study in general: Patch tests applied 0.01% DPC to the upper back, read at 6 days. The patients, most of them female, presented with alopecia areata, totalis or universalis.

Trimming removed 3 bases from V and 0 bases from J; junction bases left unmatched: 2. Germline V gene data show CDR1 as MDHEN and CDR2 as SYDVKM. The CDR3 runs 16 residues. The study, taken as a whole, reports: More PT1 expanded TCRs went with higher patch test scores.

Time point noted: patch test 2, 6 weeks after DPC sensitization. As for treatment: therapeutic diphenylcyclopropenone sensitization with weekly scalp DPC. Blood draws came first, before each patch test. In TCRdb, the RACE reads were re-called with MiXCR into one record per CDR3 protein. The sample has roughly 120,000 distinct CDR3 sequences; roughly a tenth are singletons. This clonotype was picked up many times. Its antigen is unidentified. The chain couples TRBV28 to TRBJ1-1; 12 bases are shared with TRBD1. The material sequenced was whole blood, taken in connection with sensitization to the hapten diphenylcyclopropenone (DPC). This TCR came from a woman between 40 and 55 years old with alopecia areata. Some clones in this sample may be carry-over from other donors' samples. The DNA for the CDR3 is TGTGCCAGCAGTTTGGGGACAGGGGGCTTGAACACTGAAGCTTTCTTT. Encoded protein: CASSLGTGGLNTEAFF.